This T cell receptor beta chain was recovered during a study of blood T cell repertoires in COVID-19. Study information: Researchers got acute and convalescent COVID-19 samples from the United States, Italy and Spain. PBMCs, B-cell-depleted T cells, or T cells were the source of the cDNA or gDNA that made up the material.

The repertoire was sequenced with immunoSEQ multiplex PCR; TCRdb's copy has only in-frame clones and lacks some. The sample lists 280,000 or so clones, 70% to 90% occurring once. The CDR3 has 13 amino acids. Germline values: CDR1 MDHEN, CDR2 SYDVKM. Trimming cost V 8 bases and J 0 bases; bases outside gene matches: 0. This clone was observed a few times. The sequence derives from a woman aged 25 to 39 who had recovered from COVID-19. The specimen sequenced was peripheral blood. This chain uses TRBV28 with TRBJ1-3, with TRBD1 identical over 8 bases. CDR3 nucleotide sequence: TGTGCCAGCGACAGGGGCTCTGGAAACACCATATATTTT. Protein product: CASDRGSGNTIYF. Complete variable domain (other parts from reference TRBV28 and TRBJ1-3): DVKVTQSSRYLVKRTGEKVFLECVQDMDHENMFWYRQDPGLGLRLIYFSYDVKMKEKGDIPEGYSVSREKKERFSLILESASTNQTSMYLCASDRGSGNTIYFGEGSWLTVV.